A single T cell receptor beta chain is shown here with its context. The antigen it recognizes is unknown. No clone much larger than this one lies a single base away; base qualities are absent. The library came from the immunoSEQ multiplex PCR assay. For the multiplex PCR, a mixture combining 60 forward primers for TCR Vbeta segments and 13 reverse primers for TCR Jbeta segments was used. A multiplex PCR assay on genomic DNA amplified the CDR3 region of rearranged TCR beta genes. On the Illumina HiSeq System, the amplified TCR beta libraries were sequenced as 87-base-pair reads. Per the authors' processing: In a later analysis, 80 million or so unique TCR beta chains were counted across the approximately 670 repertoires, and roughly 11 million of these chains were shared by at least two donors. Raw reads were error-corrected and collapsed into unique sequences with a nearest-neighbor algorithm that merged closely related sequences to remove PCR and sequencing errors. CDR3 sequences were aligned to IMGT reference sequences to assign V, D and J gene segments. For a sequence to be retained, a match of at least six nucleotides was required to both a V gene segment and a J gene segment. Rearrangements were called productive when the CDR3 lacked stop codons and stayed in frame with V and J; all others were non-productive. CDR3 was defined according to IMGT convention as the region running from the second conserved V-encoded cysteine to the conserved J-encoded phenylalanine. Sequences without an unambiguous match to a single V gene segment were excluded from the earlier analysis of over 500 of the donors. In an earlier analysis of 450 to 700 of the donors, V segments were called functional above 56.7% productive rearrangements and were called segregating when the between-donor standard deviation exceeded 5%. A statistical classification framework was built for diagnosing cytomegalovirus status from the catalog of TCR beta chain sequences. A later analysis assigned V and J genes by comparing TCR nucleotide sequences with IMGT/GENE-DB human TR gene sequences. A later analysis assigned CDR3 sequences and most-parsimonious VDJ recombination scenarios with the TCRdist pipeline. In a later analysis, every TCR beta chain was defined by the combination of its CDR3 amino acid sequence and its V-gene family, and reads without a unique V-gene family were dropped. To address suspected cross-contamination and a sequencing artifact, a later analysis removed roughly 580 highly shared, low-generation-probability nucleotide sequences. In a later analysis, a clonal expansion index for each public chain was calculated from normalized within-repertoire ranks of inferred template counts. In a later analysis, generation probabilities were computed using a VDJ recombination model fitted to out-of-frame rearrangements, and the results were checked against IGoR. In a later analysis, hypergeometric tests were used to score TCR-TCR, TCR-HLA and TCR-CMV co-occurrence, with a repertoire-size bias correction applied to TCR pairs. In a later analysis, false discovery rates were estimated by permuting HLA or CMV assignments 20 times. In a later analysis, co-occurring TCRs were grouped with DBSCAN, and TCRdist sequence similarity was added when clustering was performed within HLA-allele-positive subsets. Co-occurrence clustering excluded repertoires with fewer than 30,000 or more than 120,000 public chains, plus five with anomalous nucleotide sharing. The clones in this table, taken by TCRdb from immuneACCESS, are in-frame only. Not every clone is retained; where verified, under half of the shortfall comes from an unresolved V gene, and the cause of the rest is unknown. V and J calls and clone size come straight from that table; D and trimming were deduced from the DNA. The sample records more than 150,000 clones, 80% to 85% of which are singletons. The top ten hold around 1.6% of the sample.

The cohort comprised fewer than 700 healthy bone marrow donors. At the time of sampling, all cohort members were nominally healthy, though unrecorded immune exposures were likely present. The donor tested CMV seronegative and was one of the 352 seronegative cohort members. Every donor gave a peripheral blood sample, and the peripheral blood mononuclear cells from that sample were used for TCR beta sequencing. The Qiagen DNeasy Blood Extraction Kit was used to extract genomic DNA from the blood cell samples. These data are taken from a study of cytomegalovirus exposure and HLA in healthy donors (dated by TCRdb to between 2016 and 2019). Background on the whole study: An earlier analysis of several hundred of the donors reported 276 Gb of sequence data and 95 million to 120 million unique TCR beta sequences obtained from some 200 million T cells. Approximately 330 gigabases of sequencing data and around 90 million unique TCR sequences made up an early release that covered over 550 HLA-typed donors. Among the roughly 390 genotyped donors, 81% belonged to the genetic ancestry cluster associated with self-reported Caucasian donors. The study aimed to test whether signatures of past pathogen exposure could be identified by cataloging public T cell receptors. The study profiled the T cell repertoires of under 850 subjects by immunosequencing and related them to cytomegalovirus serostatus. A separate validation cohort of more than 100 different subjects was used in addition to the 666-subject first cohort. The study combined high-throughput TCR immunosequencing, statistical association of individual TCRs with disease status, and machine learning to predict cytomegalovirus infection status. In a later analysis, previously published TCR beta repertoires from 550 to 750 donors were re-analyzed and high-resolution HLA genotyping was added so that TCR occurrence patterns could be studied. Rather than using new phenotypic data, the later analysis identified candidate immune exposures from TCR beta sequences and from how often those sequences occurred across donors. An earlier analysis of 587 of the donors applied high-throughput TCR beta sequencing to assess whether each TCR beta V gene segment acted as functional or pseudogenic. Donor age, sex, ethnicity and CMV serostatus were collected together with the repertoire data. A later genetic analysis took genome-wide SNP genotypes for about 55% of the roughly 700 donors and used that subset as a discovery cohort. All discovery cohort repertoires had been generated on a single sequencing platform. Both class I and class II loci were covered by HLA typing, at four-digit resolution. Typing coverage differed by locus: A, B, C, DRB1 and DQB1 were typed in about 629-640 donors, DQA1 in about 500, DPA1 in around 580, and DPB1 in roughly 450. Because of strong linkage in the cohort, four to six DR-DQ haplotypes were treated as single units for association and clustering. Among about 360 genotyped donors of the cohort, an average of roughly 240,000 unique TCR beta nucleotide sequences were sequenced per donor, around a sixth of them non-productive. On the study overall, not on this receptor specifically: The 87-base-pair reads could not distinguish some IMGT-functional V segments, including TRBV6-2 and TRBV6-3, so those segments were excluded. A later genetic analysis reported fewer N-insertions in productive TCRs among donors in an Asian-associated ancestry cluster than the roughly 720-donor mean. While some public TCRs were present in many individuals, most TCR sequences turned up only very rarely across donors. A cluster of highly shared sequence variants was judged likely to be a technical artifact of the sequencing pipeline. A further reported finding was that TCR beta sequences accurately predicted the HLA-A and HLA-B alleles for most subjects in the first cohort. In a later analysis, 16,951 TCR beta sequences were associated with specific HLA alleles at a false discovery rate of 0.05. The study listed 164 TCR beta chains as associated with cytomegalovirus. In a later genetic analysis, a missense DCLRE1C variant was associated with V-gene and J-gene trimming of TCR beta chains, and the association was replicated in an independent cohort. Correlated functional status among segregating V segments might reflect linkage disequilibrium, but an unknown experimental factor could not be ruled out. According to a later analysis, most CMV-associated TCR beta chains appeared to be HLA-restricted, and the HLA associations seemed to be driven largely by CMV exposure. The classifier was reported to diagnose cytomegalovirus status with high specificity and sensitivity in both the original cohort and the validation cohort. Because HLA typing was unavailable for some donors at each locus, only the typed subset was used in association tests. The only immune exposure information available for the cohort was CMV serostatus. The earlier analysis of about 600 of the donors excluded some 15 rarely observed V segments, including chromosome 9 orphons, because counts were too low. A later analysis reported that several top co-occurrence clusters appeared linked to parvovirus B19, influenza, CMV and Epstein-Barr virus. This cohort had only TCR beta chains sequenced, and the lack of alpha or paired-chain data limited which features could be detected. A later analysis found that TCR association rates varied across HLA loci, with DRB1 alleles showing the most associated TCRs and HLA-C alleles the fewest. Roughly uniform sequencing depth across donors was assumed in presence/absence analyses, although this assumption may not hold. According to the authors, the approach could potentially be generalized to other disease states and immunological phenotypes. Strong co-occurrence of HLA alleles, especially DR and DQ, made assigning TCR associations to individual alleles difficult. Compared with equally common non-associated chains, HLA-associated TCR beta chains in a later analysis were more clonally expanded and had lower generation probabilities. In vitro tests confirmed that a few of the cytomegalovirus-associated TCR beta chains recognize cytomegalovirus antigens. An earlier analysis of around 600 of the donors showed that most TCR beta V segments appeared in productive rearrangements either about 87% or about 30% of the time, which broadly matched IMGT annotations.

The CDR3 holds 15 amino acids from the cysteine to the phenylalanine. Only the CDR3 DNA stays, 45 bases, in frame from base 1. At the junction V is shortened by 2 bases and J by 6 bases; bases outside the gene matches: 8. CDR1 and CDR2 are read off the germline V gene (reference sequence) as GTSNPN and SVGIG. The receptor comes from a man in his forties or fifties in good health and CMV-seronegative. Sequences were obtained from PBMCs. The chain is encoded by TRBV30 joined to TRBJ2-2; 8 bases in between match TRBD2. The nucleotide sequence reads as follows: TGTGCCTGGAGTTCCGGGACTAGTTATTCCGGGGAGCTGTTTTTT. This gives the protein CAWSSGTSYSGELFF.